These T cell receptor beta chains were read from a single sample in a study of blood T cell dynamics during melanoma immunotherapy. Libraries were prepared by immunoSEQ multiplex PCR; TCRdb keeps only in-frame clonotypes and omits some of them. Of around 13,000 clones in the sample, approximately 89% are singletons; the top ten hold 0.15% to 0.2%. This specimen consisted of effector memory CD8+ T cells from blood, obtained from a patient treated with checkpoint blockade. The source of these receptors is a human donor with melanoma. Both conserved end residues are part of each CDR3. The D gene is left open where the match is weak. Clone sizes are given selectively: once, few, many, or a class where the clone is expanded.

len	abundance	d_gene	v_gene	j_gene	CDR3nt	CDR3aa
14	few	TRBD1	TRBV6-5	TRBJ1-2	TGTGCCAGCAGTCCCCCGGACAGGGGGGATGGCTACACCTTC	CASSPPDRGDGYTF
15	.	.	TRBV6-6	TRBJ1-2	TGTGCCAGCAGTTCCTCCCGGGACACCAACTATGGCTACACCTTC	CASSSSRDTNYGYTF
17	.	TRBD2	TRBV7-9	TRBJ2-3	TGTGCCAGCAGGCTATCTGGGACTAGCGGGAGGACAGATACGCAGTATTTT	CASRLSGTSGRTDTQYF
13	.	.	TRBV6-5	TRBJ2-1	TGTGCCAGCAGGCCAAGCTCCTACAATGAGCAGTTCTTC	CASRPSSYNEQFF
16	.	TRBD2	TRBV27	TRBJ2-7	TGTGCCAGCAGTTGGGGACTAGCGGGAGCCTCCTACGAGCAGTACTTC	CASSWGLAGASYEQYF
14	.	.	TRBV6-1	TRBJ2-2	TGTGCCAGCAGTCCGACGGATGGCACCGGGGAGCTGTTTTTT	CASSPTDGTGELFF
16	.	.	TRBV27	TRBJ1-1	TGTGCCAGCAGTTCGCAGGTTGGGACTACGAACACTGAAGCTTTCTTT	CASSSQVGTTNTEAFF
15	.	.	TRBV11-3	TRBJ2-2	TGTGCCAGCAGCCCAGGGGTTGGAGAGACCGGGGAGCTGTTTTTT	CASSPGVGETGELFF
15	.	TRBD2	TRBV28	TRBJ2-5	TGTGCCAGCAGTGGGGACTACATCCCGAAAGAGACCCAGTACTTC	CASSGDYIPKETQYF
12	.	.	TRBV5-1	TRBJ2-7	TGCGCCAGCAGCTTCACAGGGAGCGAGCAGTACTTC	CASSFTGSEQYF
13	.	.	TRBV27	TRBJ2-6	TGTGCCACCCTTGGGAGAGGGGCCAACGTCCTGACTTTC	CATLGRGANVLTF
11	.	.	TRBV20-1	TRBJ2-7	TGCAGTGCTAGTTGGGGGGAAGAGCAGTACTTC	CSASWGEEQYF
14	once	TRBD1	TRBV4-3	TRBJ1-5	TGCGCCAGCAGCCAAGTACAGGGGGATCAGCCCCAGCATTTT	CASSQVQGDQPQHF
12	.	.	TRBV15	TRBJ2-5	TGTGCCACCAGCAGTACAGGGGGGGAGCAGTACTTC	CATSSTGGEQYF
15	.	.	TRBV2	TRBJ1-2	TGTGCCAGCAGTCATAGGGGCAGGGAGAGGGATGGCTACACCTTC	CASSHRGRERDGYTF
18	.	.	TRBV19	TRBJ2-1	TGTGCCAGTACCACAAATCCCAGAGCGGGCCAAAATTACAATGAGCAGTTCTTC	CASTTNPRAGQNYNEQFF
13	.	TRBD1	TRBV7-9	TRBJ1-3	TGCGCAGGAGGGGGCGATTTTGGAAACACCATATATTTT	CAGGGDFGNTIYF
16	.	TRBD2	TRBV9	TRBJ2-1	TGTGCCAGCAGCGTAAATCGGGAGGGCTCCTACAATGAGCAGTTCTTC	CASSVNREGSYNEQFF
16	.	.	TRBV27	TRBJ2-5	TGTGCCAGCAGTTTAGGGTCAGGCGGAAGCCAAGAGACCCAGTACTTC	CASSLGSGGSQETQYF
12	.	.	TRBV11-2	TRBJ1-1	TGTGCCAGCAGCTTATTGGCCCTTGAAGCTTTCTTT	CASSLLALEAFF
13	.	TRBD1	TRBV5-1	TRBJ2-5	TGCGCCAGCAGGCGACAGGGTGAGGAGACCCAGTACTTC	CASRRQGEETQYF
13	.	.	TRBV30	TRBJ1-5	TGTGCCTGGAGTAGTACAGCGAATCAGCCCCAGCATTTT	CAWSSTANQPQHF
18	.	TRBD2	TRBV19	TRBJ2-1	TGTGCCAGTAGTATAGACGGGACTAGGGGTAGCTCCTACAATGAGCAGTTCTTC	CASSIDGTRGSSYNEQFF
11	.	.	TRBV28	TRBJ1-5	TGTGCCAGCAGTTTCGGTCAGCCCCAGCATTTT	CASSFGQPQHF
14	.	.	TRBV10-3	TRBJ2-3	TGTGCCATCAGTGAGTCGGTGAACACAGATACGCAGTATTTT	CAISESVNTDTQYF
17	once	.	TRBV2	TRBJ1-6	TGTGCCAGCAGTGAATTCCTACGGAGCTCCTATAATTCACCCCTCCACTTT	CASSEFLRSSYNSPLHF
16	.	.	TRBV4-1	TRBJ1-2	TGCGCCAGCAGCCAAGATGCGCCGACGGGAAACTATGGCTACACCTTC	CASSQDAPTGNYGYTF
14	.	TRBD2	TRBV27	TRBJ2-7	TGTGCCAGCAGTTTCGGGACTAGCGGAACCGAGCAGTACTTC	CASSFGTSGTEQYF
15	.	TRBD2	TRBV9	TRBJ2-1	TGTGCCAGCAGCGCAGGGACTAGCCTAAAGCATGAGCAGTTCTTC	CASSAGTSLKHEQFF
15	.	TRBD2	TRBV6-5	TRBJ2-1	TGTGCCAGCAGTTCCCCCGGAGCGGGGTACAATGAGCAGTTCTTC	CASSSPGAGYNEQFF
16	.	.	TRBV27	TRBJ1-1	TGTGCCAGCAGTTATGTAGGCGGAGAAATGAACACTGAAGCTTTCTTT	CASSYVGGEMNTEAFF
16	.	.	TRBV4-3	TRBJ2-1	TGCGCCAGCAGCCAAGACGCCGGGATACCTTACAATGAGCAGTTCTTC	CASSQDAGIPYNEQFF
15	.	TRBD1	TRBV5-6	TRBJ2-7	TGTGCCAGCAGTAGGACAGGGGTCTCTCCCTACGAGCAGTACTTC	CASSRTGVSPYEQYF
15	.	TRBD2	TRBV27	TRBJ2-1	TGTGCCAGCAGACCGGACCTAGCGGGAGGGGATGAGCAGTTCTTC	CASRPDLAGGDEQFF
13	once	.	TRBV7-9	TRBJ2-7	TGTGCCAGCAGCTTCGTACAGGGTCGCGAGCAGTACTTC	CASSFVQGREQYF
15	.	TRBD2	TRBV5-1	TRBJ2-2	TGCGCCAGCTCAGGGACTAGCGGGAGTACCGGGGAGCTGTTTTTT	CASSGTSGSTGELFF
20	.	TRBD1	TRBV7-2	TRBJ2-1	TGTGCCAGCAGCTTAGCGTGGCGGGACAGGGGGCGAGGTTCCTACAATGAGCAGTTCTTC	CASSLAWRDRGRGSYNEQFF